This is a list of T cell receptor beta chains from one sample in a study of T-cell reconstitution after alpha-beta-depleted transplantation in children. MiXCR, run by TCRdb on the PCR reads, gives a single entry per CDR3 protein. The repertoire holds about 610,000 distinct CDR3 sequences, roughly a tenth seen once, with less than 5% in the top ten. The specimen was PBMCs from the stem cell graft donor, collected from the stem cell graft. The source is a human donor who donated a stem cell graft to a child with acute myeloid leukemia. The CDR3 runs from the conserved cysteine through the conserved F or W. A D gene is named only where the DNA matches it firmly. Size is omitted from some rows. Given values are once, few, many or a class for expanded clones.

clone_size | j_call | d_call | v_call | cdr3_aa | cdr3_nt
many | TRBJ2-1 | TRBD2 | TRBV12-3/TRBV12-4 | CASRGGSVGEQFF | TGTGCCAGTCGGGGCGGGAGTGTGGGTGAGCAGTTCTTC
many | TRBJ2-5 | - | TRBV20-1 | CSAAPGSETQYF | TGCAGTGCCGCCCCGGGGTCAGAGACCCAGTACTTC
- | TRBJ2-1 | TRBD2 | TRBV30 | CAWSERLAGGGEQFF | TGTGCCTGGAGCGAGCGACTAGCGGGAGGGGGTGAGCAGTTCTTC
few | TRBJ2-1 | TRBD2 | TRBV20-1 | CSASRTSGLYNEQFF | TGCAGTGCTAGCCGGACTAGCGGTTTATACAATGAGCAGTTCTTC
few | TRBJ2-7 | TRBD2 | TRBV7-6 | CASSLAASGVYEQYF | TGTGCCAGCAGCTTAGCTGCTAGCGGTGTCTACGAGCAGTACTTC
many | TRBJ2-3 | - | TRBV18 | CASSPKGDTQYF | TGTGCCAGCTCGCCGAAGGGGGATACGCAGTATTTT
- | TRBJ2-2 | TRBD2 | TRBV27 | CASSLFGAGGYNTGELFF | TGTGCCAGCAGTTTATTTGGAGCGGGAGGCTATAACACCGGGGAGCTGTTTTTT
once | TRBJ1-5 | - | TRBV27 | CATSDGRIQPQHF | TGTGCCACCTCGGACGGAAGGATTCAGCCCCAGCATTTT
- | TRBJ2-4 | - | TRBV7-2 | CASSLGGVRTF | TGTGCCAGCAGCTTAGGGGGGGTGAGGACATTC
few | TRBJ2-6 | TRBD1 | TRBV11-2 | CASSQTRAGQGFTGANVLTF | TGTGCCAGCAGCCAAACTCGAGCCGGACAGGGGTTCACTGGGGCCAACGTCCTGACTTTC
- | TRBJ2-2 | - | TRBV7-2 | CASSLTLGNTGELFF | TGTGCCAGCAGCTTAACGTTAGGGAACACCGGGGAGCTGTTTTTT
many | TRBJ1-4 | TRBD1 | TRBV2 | CASRAPGQFNEKLFF | TGTGCCAGCAGAGCACCGGGACAGTTTAATGAAAAACTGTTTTTT
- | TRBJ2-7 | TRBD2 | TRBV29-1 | CSVVGTSGRSSYEQYF | TGCAGCGTTGTCGGGACTAGCGGGAGGAGCTCCTACGAGCAGTACTTC
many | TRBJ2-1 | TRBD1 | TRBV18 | CASSPPGTGGNEQFF | TGTGCCAGCTCACCACCGGGTACAGGGGGCAATGAGCAGTTCTTC
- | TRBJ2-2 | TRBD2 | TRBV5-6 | CASSRDKLAGFTGELFF | TGTGCCAGCAGCCGGGACAAACTAGCGGGCTTCACCGGGGAGCTGTTTTTT
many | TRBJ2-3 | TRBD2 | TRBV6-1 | CASRNIAGVTDTQYF | TGTGCCAGCAGGAATATAGCGGGAGTGACAGATACGCAGTATTTT
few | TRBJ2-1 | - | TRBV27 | CASSSVRLGNYNEQFF | TGTGCCAGCAGTTCCGTCCGACTAGGGAACTACAATGAGCAGTTCTTC
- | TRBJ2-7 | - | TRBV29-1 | CSVDYGAGEQYF | TGCAGCGTTGATTATGGGGCAGGCGAGCAGTACTTC
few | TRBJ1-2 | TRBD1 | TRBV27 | CASSGQGQGYTF | TGTGCCAGCAGTGGACAGGGTCAGGGCTACACCTTC
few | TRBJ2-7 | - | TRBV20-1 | CCARLDSAVFPYEQYF | TGCTGTGCTAGACTAGATTCGGCAGTATTTCCCTACGAGCAGTACTTC
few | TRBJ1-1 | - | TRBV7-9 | CASSHRDTEAFF | TGTGCCAGCAGCCACAGGGACACTGAAGCTTTCTTT
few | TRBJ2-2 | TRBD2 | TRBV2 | CASSEIAGRTGELFF | TGTGCCAGCAGTGAAATAGCGGGAAGAACCGGGGAGCTGTTTTTT
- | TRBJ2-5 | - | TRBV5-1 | CASSYQGLGGETQYF | TGCGCCAGCAGCTATCAGGGCCTCGGAGGAGAGACCCAGTACTTC
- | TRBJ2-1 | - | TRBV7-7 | CASSLGRGSEQFF | TGTGCTAGCAGCTTAGGGAGGGGGAGTGAGCAGTTCTTC
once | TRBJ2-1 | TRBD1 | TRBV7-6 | CASSTPGQGSREQFF | TGTGCCAGCAGCACACCGGGACAGGGTTCTCGTGAGCAGTTCTTC
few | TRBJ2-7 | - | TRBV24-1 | CATSDSRLRREQYF | TGTGCCACCAGTGACTCAAGACTCCGGAGAGAGCAGTACTTC
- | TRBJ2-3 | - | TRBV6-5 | CASSSTDRGGFTQYF | TGTGCCAGCAGTTCAACGGACCGAGGAGGCTTTACGCAGTATTTT
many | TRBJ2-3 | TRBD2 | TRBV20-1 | CSSLAGNTDTQYF | TGCAGCTCCCTAGCGGGAAACACAGATACGCAGTATTTT
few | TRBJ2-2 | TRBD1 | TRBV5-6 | CASSLGGQGRTGELFF | TGTGCCAGCAGCCTGGGGGGACAGGGAAGAACCGGGGAGCTGTTTTTT
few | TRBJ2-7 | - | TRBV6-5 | CASSYRDRGVWYF | TGTGCCAGCAGTTACCGGGACCGTGGTGTCTGGTACTTC
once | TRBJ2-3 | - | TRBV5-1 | CASSLASSRDTQYF | TGCGCCAGCAGCTTAGCGTCTAGCAGAGATACGCAGTATTTT
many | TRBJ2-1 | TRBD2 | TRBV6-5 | CASSYLTSGRLDEQFF | TGTGCCAGCAGTTACCTCACTAGCGGGAGGCTGGATGAGCAGTTCTTC
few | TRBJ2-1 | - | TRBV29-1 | CSAEAAHNEFF | TGCAGCGCCGAAGCCGCACACAACGAGTTCTTC
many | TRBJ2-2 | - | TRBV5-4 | CASSLASGHRTGELFF | TGTGCCAGCAGCTTGGCCTCCGGACATAGGACCGGGGAGCTGTTTTTT
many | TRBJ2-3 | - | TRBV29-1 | CSVEYGQDPSTDTQYF | TGCAGCGTTGAATACGGGCAAGACCCTAGCACAGATACGCAGTATTTT
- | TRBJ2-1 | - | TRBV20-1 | CSASVLRLDNEQFF | TGCAGTGCTAGTGTGCTAAGGTTGGACAATGAGCAGTTCTTC
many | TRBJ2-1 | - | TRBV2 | CASSDSGILIF | TGTGCCAGCAGTGATAGTGGGATCCTAATCTTC
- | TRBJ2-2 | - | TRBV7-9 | CASSLASWGRDTGELFF | TGTGCCAGCAGCTTAGCCTCTTGGGGAAGGGACACCGGGGAGCTGTTTTTT
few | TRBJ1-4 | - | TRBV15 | CATRDGQFAGEKLFF | TGTGCCACCCGGGATGGACAATTCGCGGGAGAAAAACTGTTTTTT
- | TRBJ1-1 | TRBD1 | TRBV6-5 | CASSSVDREAEAFF | TGTGCCAGCTCCTCCGTGGACAGGGAGGCTGAAGCTTTCTTT